The entry that follows covers one T cell receptor beta chain sequence. What it binds is not known. Trimming took off 3 bases at V and 4 bases at J, with 7 bases between the two ends. This CDR3 comprises 12 residues. Germline CDR1 and CDR2: GTSNPN and SVGIG (reference sequence). Profiled with immunoSEQ multiplex PCR; TCRdb holds only in-frame clones, not every one. The table records roughly 120,000 clones, 90% to 95% of them present only once. The data are from a study of graft-versus-host responses after intestinal transplantation. Study overall: Every transplant recipient was induced with anti-thymocyte globulin, then maintained on tacrolimus and steroids for about 3 years.

The material was unstimulated CD8+ T cells sorted from spleen or lymph node cells, obtained before intestinal transplant. The origin of this receptor is a human donor who received an intestinal transplant. The rearrangement uses TRBV30 and TRBJ2-1; D call uncertain. The CDR3 protein is CAWRAIYNEQFF. The CDR3 DNA is TGTGCCTGGAGGGCTATATACAATGAGCAGTTCTTC. The full variable domain, in which reference TRBV30 and TRBJ2-1 provide the parts outside the CDR3, is SQTIHQWPATLVQPVGSPLSLECTVEGTSNPNLYWYRQAAGRGLQLLFYSVGIGQISSEVPQNLSASRPQDRQFILSSKKLLLSDSGFYLCAWRAIYNEQFFGPGTRLTVL.